This entry concerns a single TCR beta chain. Its target is unknown. V shed 5 bases and J 4 bases; nucleotides not matched to a gene: 21. Germline values: CDR1 DFQATT, CDR2 SNEGSKA (reference sequence). The CDR3 totals 19 residues. Prepared libraries of TCR beta cDNA carried unique molecular identifiers. Once about 0.95 to 10 million T cells were used, about half a million cDNA molecules resulted. TCRdb itself ran the PCR reads through MiXCR, one entry per CDR3 protein. In the table there are 150,000 to 200,000 distinct CDR3 sequences, approximately 28% of which are singletons. The entry originates in a study of post-analysis software for immune sequencing data. Study-level findings and limits: Strong co-clustering by F measure linked samples that shared a preparation batch. Included in a set of roughly five TRBV segments more frequent in patients than controls were TRBV5-6, TRBV5-1 and TRBV20-1.

The receptor comes from a girl aged 10 to 17 with multiple sclerosis. The rearrangement uses TRBV20-1 and TRBJ2-1; TRBD2 aligns across 9 bases. Sample: blood. In DNA, the CDR3 is TGCAGTGCTGTGCGGCGCGAGGTCTTGGAGACTAGCGGTTACAATGAGCAGTTCTTC. This codes for CSAVRREVLETSGYNEQFF.